The clone carrying this TCR beta chain was seen only a few times. This entry is derived from a study of blood T cell repertoires in COVID-19. Overall study: Spain, Italy and the United States supplied samples that represented acute and convalescent COVID-19. The cDNA or gDNA used as material had been derived from T cells, B-cell-depleted T cells, or PBMCs.

The protocol was immunoSEQ multiplex PCR, while the TCRdb copy is restricted to in-frame clones and leaves out a portion. In the table there are around 100,000 clones, more than 80% of which are singletons. In germline, CDR1 is LGHDT, CDR2 YNNKEL (reference sequence). The CDR3 totals 13 residues. Trimming removed 0 bases from V and 9 bases from J, with 9 bases in between. This chain joins TRBV3-1 (or the pseudogene TRBV3-2) and TRBJ2-1, with a possible D match to TRBD1 (5 bases). The receptor comes from a woman aged 55 to 70 with acute or convalescent COVID-19. Sequences were obtained from peripheral blood. In DNA, the CDR3 is TGTGCCAGCAGCCAAGACCAGGGATCTGAGCAGTTCTTC. Its translation is CASSQDQGSEQFF.